This T cell receptor (beta chain) appears in the sequencing data of a study of blood T cell repertoires in COVID-19. Some clones are missing from TCRdb's copy, which holds only in-frame ones; the method was immunoSEQ multiplex PCR. This repertoire shows a few hundred thousand clones, 90% to 95% found once; its top ten account for about 0.78%. V shed 9 bases and J shed 9 bases, with 20 bases lying between them. The length of the CDR3 is 14 residues. CDR1 and CDR2 from the germline V gene are KGHDR and SFDVKD. V and J are TRBV24-1 and TRBJ1-5; D might be TRBD1 (5 bases). This TCR derives from a woman in her thirties or forties who had been exposed to COVID-19. The specimen was PBMCs or T cells enriched from blood (not recorded which). CDR3 residues: CATSPSREWMPQHF. The CDR3 DNA reads as TGTGCCACCTCCCCTTCCAGGGAATGGATGCCCCAGCATTTT.